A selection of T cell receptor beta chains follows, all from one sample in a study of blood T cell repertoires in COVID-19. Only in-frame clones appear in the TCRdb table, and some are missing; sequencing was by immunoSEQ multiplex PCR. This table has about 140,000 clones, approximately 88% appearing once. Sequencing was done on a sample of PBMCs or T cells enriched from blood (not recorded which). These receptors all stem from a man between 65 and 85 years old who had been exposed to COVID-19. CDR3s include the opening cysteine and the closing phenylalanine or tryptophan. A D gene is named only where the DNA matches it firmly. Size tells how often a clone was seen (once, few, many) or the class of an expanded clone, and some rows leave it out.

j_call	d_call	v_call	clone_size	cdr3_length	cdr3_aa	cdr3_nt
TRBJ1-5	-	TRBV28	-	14	CASFVGGRNQPQHF	TGTGCCAGTTTTGTGGGAGGGCGCAATCAGCCCCAGCATTTT
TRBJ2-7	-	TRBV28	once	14	CASSLSVPTYEQYF	TGTGCCAGCAGCCTTAGTGTCCCCACCTACGAGCAGTACTTC
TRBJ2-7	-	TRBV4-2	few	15	CASSQGKQFTYEQYF	TGTGCCAGCAGCCAAGGGAAACAGTTTACCTACGAGCAGTACTTC
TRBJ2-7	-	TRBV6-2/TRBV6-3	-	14	CASSYPGGTYEQYF	TGTGCCAGCAGTTACCCAGGGGGGACCTACGAGCAGTACTTC
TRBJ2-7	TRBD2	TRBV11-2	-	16	CASSLGAGASSYEQYF	TGTGCCAGCAGCCTAGGGGCGGGAGCTTCCTCTTACGAGCAGTACTTC
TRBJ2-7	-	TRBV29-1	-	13	CSVLRESSYEQYF	TGCAGCGTTCTACGTGAGAGCTCCTACGAGCAGTACTTC
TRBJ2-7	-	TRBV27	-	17	CASSSGRHTGGDYEQYF	TGTGCCAGCAGCTCAGGGAGACATACCGGAGGGGACTACGAGCAGTACTTC
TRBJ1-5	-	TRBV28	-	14	CASSLGGSGQPQHF	TGTGCCAGCAGTTTAGGGGGGTCGGGTCAGCCCCAGCATTTT
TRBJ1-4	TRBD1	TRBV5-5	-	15	CASSDDRGPEGKLFF	TGTGCCAGCAGCGACGACAGGGGGCCTGAGGGGAAACTGTTTTTT
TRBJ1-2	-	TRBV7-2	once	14	CASSSTRVNYGYTF	TGTGCCAGCAGCTCAACCAGGGTCAACTATGGCTACACCTTC
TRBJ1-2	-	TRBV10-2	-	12	CASIGQHGGYTF	TGCGCCAGCATCGGACAGCACGGTGGCTACACCTTC
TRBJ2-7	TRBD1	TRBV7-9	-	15	CASSYIGTGVNEQYF	TGTGCCAGCAGCTACATCGGGACAGGGGTCAACGAGCAGTACTTC
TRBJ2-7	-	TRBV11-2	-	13	CASSLSGSYEQYF	TGTGCCAGCAGCTTAAGCGGGTCCTACGAGCAGTACTTC
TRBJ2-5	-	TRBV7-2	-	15	CASSLGLGPQETQYF	TGTGCCAGCAGCTTAGGGTTGGGGCCCCAAGAGACCCAGTACTTC
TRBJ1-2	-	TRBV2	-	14	CASSEDSLRYGYTF	TGTGCCAGCAGTGAGGACAGTCTTCGCTATGGCTACACCTTC
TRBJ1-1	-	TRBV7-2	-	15	CASSPTVDPNTEAFF	TGTGCCAGCAGCCCGACAGTAGACCCGAACACTGAAGCTTTCTTT
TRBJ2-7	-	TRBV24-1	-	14	CATSDAQGVYEQYF	TGTGCCACCAGTGATGCACAAGGGGTGTACGAGCAGTACTTC
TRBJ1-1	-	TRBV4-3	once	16	CASSRSERWSDTEAFF	TGCGCCAGCAGCCGATCCGAGCGTTGGTCCGACACTGAAGCTTTCTTT
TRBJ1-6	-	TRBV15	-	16	CATSEPRIRDNSPLHF	TGTGCCACCAGCGAACCGCGTATTCGGGATAATTCACCCCTCCACTTT
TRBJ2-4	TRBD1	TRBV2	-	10	CASRVPGQGF	TGTGCCAGCAGGGTCCCGGGACAGGGTTTC
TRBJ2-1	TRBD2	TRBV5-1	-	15	CASSLGGTSQNEQFF	TGCGCCAGCAGCTTGGGAGGGACTAGCCAGAATGAGCAGTTCTTC
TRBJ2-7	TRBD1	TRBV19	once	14	CASSPGQGWDEQYF	TGTGCCAGTAGTCCCGGACAGGGTTGGGACGAGCAGTACTTC
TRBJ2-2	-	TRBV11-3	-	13	CASSLGAAGELFF	TGTGCCAGCAGCTTAGGGGCAGCCGGGGAGCTGTTTTTT
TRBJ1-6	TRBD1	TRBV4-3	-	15	CASSQEDRGNSPLHF	TGCGCCAGCAGCCAAGAGGACAGGGGTAATTCACCCCTCCACTTT
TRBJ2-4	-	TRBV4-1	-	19	CASSQPAISPLGDKNIQYF	TGCGCCAGCAGCCAACCCGCAATTAGCCCCCTAGGGGACAAAAACATTCAGTACTTC
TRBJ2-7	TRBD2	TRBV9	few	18	CASSSHGLAGVRSYEQYF	TGTGCCAGCAGCTCTCACGGACTAGCGGGAGTTCGGTCGTACGAGCAGTACTTC
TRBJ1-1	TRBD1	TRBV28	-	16	CASSKDRGGASTEAFF	TGTGCCAGCAGTAAAGACAGGGGGGGGGCTAGCACTGAAGCTTTCTTT
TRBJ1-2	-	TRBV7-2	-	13	CASRTDSPYGYTF	TGTGCCAGCAGGACGGACAGCCCCTATGGCTACACCTTC
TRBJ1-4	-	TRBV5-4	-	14	CASSLRGGNEKLFF	TGTGCCAGCAGCTTGAGAGGCGGAAATGAAAAACTGTTTTTT
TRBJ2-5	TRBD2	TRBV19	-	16	CASSMGGSGGQETQYF	TGTGCCAGTAGTATGGGCGGTAGCGGGGGACAAGAGACCCAGTACTTC
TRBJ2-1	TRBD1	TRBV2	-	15	CASSEIGTGGNLGFF	TGTGCCAGCAGTGAAATCGGGACAGGGGGTAATTTAGGGTTCTTC
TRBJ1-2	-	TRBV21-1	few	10	CASTLSGYTF	TGTGCCAGCACCCTCTCCGGCTACACCTTC
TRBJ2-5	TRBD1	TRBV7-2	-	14	CASSPRQGRETQYF	TGTGCCAGCAGCCCGAGACAGGGGAGGGAGACCCAGTACTTC
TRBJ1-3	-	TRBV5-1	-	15	CASSLTAHSGNTIYF	TGCGCCAGCAGCTTAACAGCCCACTCTGGAAACACCATATATTTT
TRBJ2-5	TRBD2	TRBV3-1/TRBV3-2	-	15	CASSRQNGGGETQYF	TGTGCCAGCAGCCGGCAGAATGGGGGGGGAGAGACCCAGTACTTC
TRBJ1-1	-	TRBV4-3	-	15	CASSQDRSNRGWAFF	TGCGCCAGCAGCCAAGACCGCAGTAATAGGGGCTGGGCTTTCTTT
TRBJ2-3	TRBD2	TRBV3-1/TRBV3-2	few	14	CASSSSGATDTQYF	TGTGCCAGCAGCTCTAGCGGAGCCACAGATACGCAGTATTTT
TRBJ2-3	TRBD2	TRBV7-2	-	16	CASSPTVASGGDTQYF	TGTGCCAGCAGCCCTACAGTGGCTAGCGGGGGGGATACGCAGTATTTT
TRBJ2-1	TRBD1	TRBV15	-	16	CATSRDGDRGYNEQFF	TGTGCCACCAGCAGAGATGGGGACAGGGGCTACAATGAGCAGTTCTTC
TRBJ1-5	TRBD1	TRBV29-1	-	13	CSVQGVGNQPQHF	TGCAGCGTTCAGGGGGTTGGCAATCAGCCCCAGCATTTT
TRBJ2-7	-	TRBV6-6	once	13	CASSYAGSYEQYF	TGTGCCAGCAGTTACGCCGGTTCCTACGAGCAGTACTTC
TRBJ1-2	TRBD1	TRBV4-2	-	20	CASSHYPAPGQGLGGYGYTF	TGTGCCAGCAGCCACTACCCCGCTCCGGGACAGGGGCTTGGGGGCTATGGCTACACCTTC